This TCR beta chain was observed in a study of identical twins. V was trimmed by 3 bases and J by 1 base, leaving 10 bases between them. The CDR3 totals 15 residues. Germline V lookup: CDR1 MDHEN, CDR2 SYDVKM. Among all donors, each was a healthy Caucasian. TCRdb used MiXCR to reprocess the 5' RACE reads, holding one entry per CDR3 protein. The table has 260,000 or so distinct CDR3 sequences, approximately 8% seen once. As concerns this clonotype: Its antigen is currently unknown.

Study observations and caveats: Zero-insertion analyses might be partly confounded by invariant T cells like MAIT and iNKT. Less excess twin sharing appeared in beta out-of-frame sequences.

Separately, the same data were catalogued under a study of yellow fever vaccine responses in identical twins.

The sequenced sample consisted of CD8+ T cells sorted from blood. The sequence came from a woman aged 18-29 years in good health. V usage is TRBV28 and J usage is TRBJ2-4; D gene unclear. CDR3 residues: CASSFGPLAKNIQYF. DNA for the CDR3: TGTGCCAGCAGTTTCGGACCCTTGGCCAAAAACATTCAGTACTTC.